One sample yielded the 19 T cell receptor beta chains listed below, sequenced in a study of beta chain features in type 1 diabetes. Isolated RNA was reverse transcribed in full, so expressed TCRB transcripts were sequenced. The data were produced by immunoSEQ multiplex PCR, yet TCRdb's version contains in-frame clones alone and is incomplete. This sample has about half a million clones, with roughly 31% found just once. Sequencing was performed on naive CD4+ T cells from blood. These receptor sequences come from a young man in good health.

The gene calls are TRBV18 and TRBJ2-5; D is uncertain. V gave up 3 bases and J gave up 5 bases, with 10 bases separating them. Germline CDR1 reads KGHSH; CDR2 reads LQKENI. The CDR3 length is 13 residues. In DNA, the CDR3 is TGTGCCAGCTCACCTTGGTTTGGGGAGACCCAGTACTTC. It translates to CASSPWFGETQYF. The full variable domain, its missing parts supplied by reference TRBV18 and TRBJ2-5, is NAGVMQNPRHLVRRRGQEARLRCSPMKGHSHVYWYRQLPEEGLKFMVYLQKENIIDESGMPKERFSAEFPKEGPSILRIQQVVRGDSAAYFCASSPWFGETQYFGPGTRLLVL.

In this sample, this clone turned up a few times. CDR3: CASSLGLAEKQGLYEQYF. In DNA form, the CDR3 reads TGTGCCAGCAGCTTGGGACTAGCGGAAAAACAAGGGCTATACGAGCAGTACTTC. V and J are TRBV7-9 and TRBJ2-7, with TRBD2 matching 11 bases. The germline V gene encodes CDR1 SEHNR and CDR2 FQNEAQ (reference sequence). This CDR3 comprises 18 residues. With V trimmed by 3 bases and J by 4 bases, 14 bases remained unmatched. Variable domain in full (rest from reference TRBV7-9 and TRBJ2-7): DTGVSQNPRHKITKRGQNVTFRCDPISEHNRLYWYRQTLGQGPEFLTYFQNEAQLEKSRLLSDRFSAERPKGSFSTLEIQRTEQGDSAMYLCASSLGLAEKQGLYEQYFGPGTRLTVT.

This clone came up a few times. This chain links TRBV2 with TRBJ2-7, with no clear D. This CDR3 contains 11 residues. Trimming cost V 0 bases and J 9 bases, with 6 bases left between them. Per germline, CDR1 SNHLY and CDR2 FYNNEI. CDR3 in DNA: TGTGCCAGCAGTGAAGCCCGCAGGCAGTACTTC. Amino acid sequence: CASSEARRQYF.

The chain is built from TRBV25-1 and TRBJ2-4; D ambiguous. Trimming removed 6 bases from V and 6 bases from J, with 15 bases in between. Germline values: CDR1 MGHDK, CDR2 SYGVNS. This CDR3 is 14 amino acids long. CDR3 loop: CASSPYGFTNIQYF. CDR3 DNA: TGTGCCAGCAGCCCCTACGGGTTTACAAACATTCAGTACTTC.

The chain is built from TRBV9 and TRBJ2-3; perhaps TRBD1 as D (5 bases). The ends were cut back, 3 bases at V and 0 bases at J, with 20 bases in the middle. Germline V gene data show CDR1 as SGDLS and CDR2 as YYNGEE. The CDR3 spans 18 residues. The CDR3 protein is CASSGRGSSYSSTDTQYF. CDR3 sequence (DNA): TGTGCCAGCAGCGGTAGGGGTAGCTCCTACTCTAGCACAGATACGCAGTATTTT.

This clone was detected only a few times. The chain recombines TRBV30 with TRBJ2-1; D might be TRBD2 (6 bases). V was trimmed by 0 bases and J by 6 bases, leaving 15 bases between them. CDR3 size: 15 residues. Germline CDR1 is GTSNPN and CDR2 is SVGIG (reference sequence). CDR3 DNA sequence: TGTGCCTGGAGTGTACTTCTAGGTAGCGGCAATGAGCAGTTCTTC. Translation gives CAWSVLLGSGNEQFF. The whole variable domain, filled in from reference TRBV30 and TRBJ2-1, reads SQTIHQWPATLVQPVGSPLSLECTVEGTSNPNLYWYRQAAGRGLQLLFYSVGIGQISSEVPQNLSASRPQDRQFILSSKKLLLSDSGFYLCAWSVLLGSGNEQFFGPGTRLTVL.

The chain combines TRBV15 with TRBJ2-5; D gene unclear. With 3 bases removed from V and 7 bases from J, the gap between germline ends came to 18 bases. This CDR3 is 15 amino acids long. From germline, CDR1 is LNHNV and CDR2 YYDKDF (reference sequence). The CDR3 spells CATSSSPVDGGTQYF. The CDR3 bases are TGTGCCACCAGCAGTAGCCCGGTGGACGGCGGGACCCAGTACTTC.

The chain couples TRBV4-3 to TRBJ1-3; TRBD1 matches 7 bases. V shed 4 bases and J 4 bases; nucleotides not matched to a gene: 7. The CDR3 is 15 residues long. The germline gives CDR1 LGHNA, CDR2 YSLEER. CDR3 protein: CASSRQTGTGNTIYF. The CDR3, as DNA: TGCGCCAGCAGCCGTCAGACAGGGACAGGAAACACCATATATTTT.

V usage is TRBV7-9 and J usage is TRBJ2-5, with 11 bases lining up with TRBD1. The V gene's germline CDR1 is SEHNR and CDR2 FQNEAQ (reference sequence). The CDR3 is 15 residues long. V shed 5 bases and J 5 bases; nucleotides not matched to a gene: 7. The CDR3 nucleotides are TGTGCCAGCAGCCCTCGGACAGGGGGCTCTGAGACCCAGTACTTC. Amino acid sequence: CASSPRTGGSETQYF. Filled out from reference TRBV7-9 and TRBJ2-5, the complete variable domain reads DTGVSQNPRHKITKRGQNVTFRCDPISEHNRLYWYRQTLGQGPEFLTYFQNEAQLEKSRLLSDRFSAERPKGSFSTLEIQRTEQGDSAMYLCASSPRTGGSETQYFGPGTRLLVL.

In this sample, this clone turned up a few times. The chain uses TRBV6-5 and TRBJ1-1, with a weak D call TRBD1 (5 bases). Germline V gives CDR1 MNHEY, CDR2 SVGAGI. Trimming cost V 6 bases and J 7 bases, with 21 bases left between them. This CDR3 region has 15 residues. CDR3 coding DNA: TGTGCCAGCAGCCAACGGACGACAGCCCGTTTTGAAGCTTTCTTT. Protein: CASSQRTTARFEAFF.

The chain carries TRBV28 and TRBJ1-4; 8 bases are shared with TRBD1. The CDR3 loop spans 18 amino acids. The ends lost 6 bases at V and 8 bases at J; junction bases unmatched: 20. Germline V lookup: CDR1 MDHEN, CDR2 SYDVKM. CDR3 sequence: CASSSPTPSGGVGEKLFF. The CDR3 bases are TGTGCCAGCAGCTCTCCGACACCCTCAGGGGGCGTGGGGGAAAAACTGTTTTTT.

This clone was detected only a few times. Here the CDR3 reads CASSPDRVKGLSGANVLTF. The CDR3 DNA is TGTGCCAGCAGCCCGGACAGGGTTAAGGGCCTCTCTGGGGCCAACGTCCTGACTTTC. This chain joins TRBV7-9 and TRBJ2-6; 8 bases line up with TRBD1. There are 19 residues in the CDR3. With V trimmed by 5 bases and J by 0 bases, 12 bases remained unmatched. Per the germline V gene, CDR1 is SEHNR and CDR2 is FQNEAQ (reference sequence).

CDR3 DNA sequence: TGTGCCAGCAGTGAAGTGGTCAGCACCAACATTCAGTACTTC. It translates to CASSEVVSTNIQYF. The rearrangement uses TRBV2 and TRBJ2-4; D is unresolved. The ends were cut back, 1 base at V and 7 bases at J, with 11 bases in the middle. The CDR3 contains 14 residues. Germline CDR1 and CDR2: SNHLY and FYNNEI.

This clone has only a few counts. The rearrangement uses TRBV5-1 and TRBJ2-1; TRBD2 matches at 13 bases. This CDR3 is 17 amino acids long. Germline loops: CDR1 SGHRS, CDR2 YFSETQ. Losses at the gene ends were 5 bases for V and 5 bases for J; bases not matched to a gene: 10. The CDR3 is CASRPGTSGVFHNEQFF. The CDR3, as DNA: TGCGCCAGCAGGCCCGGGACTAGCGGGGTTTTCCACAATGAGCAGTTCTTC. Variable domain in full (rest from reference TRBV5-1 and TRBJ2-1): KAGVTQTPRYLIKTRGQQVTLSCSPISGHRSVSWYQQTPGQGLQFLFEYFSETQRNKGNFPGRFSGRQFSNSRSEMNVSTLELGDSALYLCASRPGTSGVFHNEQFFGPGTRLTVL.

The genes are TRBV5-1 and TRBJ2-1, with 10 bases that match TRBD2. V trimming: 4 bases; J trimming: 6 bases; junction bases outside the gene matches: 10. The CDR3 runs 16 residues. The germline V gene encodes CDR1 SGHRS and CDR2 YFSETQ. The DNA for the CDR3 is TGCGCCAGCAGCATCGGGACTAGCGAAAGGGTCAATGAGCAGTTCTTC. Translating gives CASSIGTSERVNEQFF.

This clone has only a few counts. The V call is TRBV10-3, the J call TRBJ1-5; D gene uncertain. From germline, CDR1 is ENHRY and CDR2 SYGVKD. Trimming removed 10 bases from V and 0 bases from J, with 16 bases in between. This CDR3 spans 15 amino acids. CDR3 protein: CATGDGPYSNQPQHF. In nucleotides, the CDR3 is TGTGCCACCGGGGATGGGCCTTATAGCAATCAGCCCCAGCATTTT.

The sample holds a few counts of this clone. The chain carries TRBV30 and TRBJ2-1, with D unclear. The length of the CDR3 is 11 residues. Germline V gives CDR1 GTSNPN, CDR2 SVGIG (reference sequence). The germline V and J ends were trimmed by 5 bases and 4 bases, with 6 bases remaining between them. The CDR3 reads CAWAEYNEQFF. CDR3 in DNA: TGTGCCTGGGCGGAATACAATGAGCAGTTCTTC.

The gene calls are TRBV15 and TRBJ2-3; 9 bases are shared with TRBD2. CDR1 is LNHNV and CDR2 is YYDKDF in the germline V gene (reference sequence). V gave up 0 bases and J gave up 0 bases; unmatched junction bases: 1. The CDR3 covers 16 residues. CDR3 sequence reads: CATSRDLAGSTDTQYF. CDR3 coding DNA: TGTGCCACCAGCAGAGATCTAGCGGGGAGCACAGATACGCAGTATTTT.

The chain employs TRBV6-1 and TRBJ2-5; the D is unclear. This CDR3 is built from 13 residues. The germline V gene has CDR1 MNHNS and CDR2 SASEGT. The V gene lost 5 bases and the J gene lost 2 bases, with 9 bases spanning the gap. The CDR3 nucleotides read TGTGCCAGCAGTCCGGACCTTCAAGAGACCCAGTACTTC. This codes for CASSPDLQETQYF.